The rows below give T cell receptor beta chains drawn from one sample of a study of cytomegalovirus exposure and HLA in healthy donors. TCRdb's copy holds only in-frame clones and misses some; the assay was immunoSEQ multiplex PCR. Of 150,000 to 200,000 clones in the sample, around four fifths are singletons; the top ten hold 2% to 2.5%. Sequencing used PBMCs. The receptors shown here come from a man aged 25-40 years in good health and CMV-seropositive. CDR3s include the opening cysteine and the closing phenylalanine or tryptophan. D genes are given only for firm matches. Part of the rows lack a size; the others show once, few, many or a class for expanded clones.

V gene	D gene	clone size	J gene	CDR3 DNA	CDR3 protein
TRBV6-1	TRBD2	-	TRBJ2-3	TGTGCCAGCTCAGCCGGGGGGGGCACAGATACGCAGTATTTT	CASSAGGGTDTQYF
TRBV6-1	TRBD2	few	TRBJ2-5	TGTGCCAGCAGTGCGGCTAGCGGGGATGGGAGGGAGACCCAGTACTTC	CASSAASGDGRETQYF
TRBV6-5	TRBD2	-	TRBJ2-7	TGTGCCAGCAGTTACTCGACTAGCGGGGGCTACGAGCAGTACTTC	CASSYSTSGGYEQYF
TRBV7-6	-	-	TRBJ1-1	TGTGCCAGCAGCTTAGACAAGAACACTGAAGCTTTCTTT	CASSLDKNTEAFF
TRBV6-6	-	once	TRBJ2-7	TGTGCCAGCAGTTACGGGAACAGGGCCGCCGAGCAGTACTTC	CASSYGNRAAEQYF
TRBV11-3	TRBD1	-	TRBJ2-7	TGTGCCAGCAGCCAGGGACAGGGCTACGAGCAGTACTTC	CASSQGQGYEQYF
TRBV27	TRBD1	-	TRBJ2-3	TGTGCCAGCAGTTTATGGGTCCAGGGGGCTACAGATACGCAGTATTTT	CASSLWVQGATDTQYF
TRBV4-1	-	once	TRBJ2-6	TGCGCCAGCAGCCAAGATCGCGCGTTCTCTGGGGCCAACGTCCTGACTTTC	CASSQDRAFSGANVLTF
TRBV18	TRBD1	-	TRBJ1-1	TGTGCCAGCTCAGGAGGACAGGGCTATACTGAAGCTTTCTTT	CASSGGQGYTEAFF
TRBV9	TRBD2	-	TRBJ2-3	TGTGCCAGCAGCGTAGGTGGGGGGACTAGTATCCAGTATTTT	CASSVGGGTSIQYF
TRBV7-2	TRBD1	-	TRBJ1-3	TGTGCCAGCAGCTTAGGACAGGGGCCGGGAAACACCATATATTTT	CASSLGQGPGNTIYF